Listed here is a single T cell receptor beta chain. Assay: immunoSEQ multiplex PCR; the TCRdb copy retains only in-frame clones and omits some. Altogether more than 150,000 clones are present, 60% to 80% being singletons, with the ten largest covering 26%. This sample stems from a study of blood T cell repertoires in COVID-19. Study-level information: The United States, Italy and Spain provided the acute and convalescent COVID-19 samples.

This CDR3 comprises 9 residues. Germline lookup yields CDR1 MGHDK and CDR2 SYGVNS. Trimming cost V 8 bases and J 10 bases, with 6 bases left between them. This TCR came from a woman in her 70s with acute or convalescent COVID-19. Sequenced: peripheral blood. The V and J genes are TRBV25-1 and TRBJ2-1; D not resolved. CDR3: CASLVEQFF. CDR3 in DNA: TGTGCCAGCCTCGTAGAGCAGTTCTTC.